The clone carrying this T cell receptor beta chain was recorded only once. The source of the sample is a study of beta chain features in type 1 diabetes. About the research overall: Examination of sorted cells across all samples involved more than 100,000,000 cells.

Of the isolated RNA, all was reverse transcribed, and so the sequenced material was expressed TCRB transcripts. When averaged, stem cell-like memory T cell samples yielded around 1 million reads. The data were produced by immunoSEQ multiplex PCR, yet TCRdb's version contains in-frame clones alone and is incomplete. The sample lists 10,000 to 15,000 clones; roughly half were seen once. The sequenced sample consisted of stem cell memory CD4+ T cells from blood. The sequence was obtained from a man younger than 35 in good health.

The CDR3 coding sequence is TGTGCCAGCAGCATACGGACAGGGGGCCCCTACGAGCAGTACTTC. Its translation is CASSIRTGGPYEQYF. J is TRBJ2-7 and V is TRBV7-2; 11 nucleotides line up with TRBD1. Germline CDR1 SGHTA, CDR2 FQGNSA. After removal of 5 bases from V and 2 bases from J, the junction contained 5 bases not matched to a gene. The CDR3 is 15 residues long.